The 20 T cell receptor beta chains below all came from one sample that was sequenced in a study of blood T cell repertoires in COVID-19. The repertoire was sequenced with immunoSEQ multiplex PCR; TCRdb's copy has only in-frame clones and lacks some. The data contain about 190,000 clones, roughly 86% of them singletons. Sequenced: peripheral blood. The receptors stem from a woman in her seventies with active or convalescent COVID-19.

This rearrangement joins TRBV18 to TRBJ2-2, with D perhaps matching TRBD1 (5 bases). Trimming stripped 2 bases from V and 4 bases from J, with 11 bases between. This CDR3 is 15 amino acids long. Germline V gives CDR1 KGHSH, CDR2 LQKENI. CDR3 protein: CASSPTGRSTGELFF. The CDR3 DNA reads TGTGCCAGCTCACCAACAGGACGTTCCACCGGGGAGCTGTTTTTT.

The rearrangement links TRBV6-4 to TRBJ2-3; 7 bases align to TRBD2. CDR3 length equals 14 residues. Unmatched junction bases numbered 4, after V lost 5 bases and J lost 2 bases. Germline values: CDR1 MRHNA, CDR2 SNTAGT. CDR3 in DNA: TGTGCCAGCAGTCCTGCGGGGGACACAGATACGCAGTATTTT. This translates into CASSPAGDTDTQYF.

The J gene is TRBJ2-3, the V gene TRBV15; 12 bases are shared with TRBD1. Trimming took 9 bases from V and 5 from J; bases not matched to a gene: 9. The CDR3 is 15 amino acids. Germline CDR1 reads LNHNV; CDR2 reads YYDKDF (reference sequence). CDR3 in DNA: TGTGCCACGAACGACCGGGACAGGGGGCAAGATACGCAGTATTTT. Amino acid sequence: CATNDRDRGQDTQYF. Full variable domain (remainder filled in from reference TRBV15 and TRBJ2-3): DAMVIQNPRYQVTQFGKPVTLSCSQTLNHNVMYWYQQKSSQAPKLLFHYYDKDFNNEADTPDNFQSRRPNTSFCFLDIRSPGLGDTAMYLCATNDRDRGQDTQYFGPGTRLTVL.

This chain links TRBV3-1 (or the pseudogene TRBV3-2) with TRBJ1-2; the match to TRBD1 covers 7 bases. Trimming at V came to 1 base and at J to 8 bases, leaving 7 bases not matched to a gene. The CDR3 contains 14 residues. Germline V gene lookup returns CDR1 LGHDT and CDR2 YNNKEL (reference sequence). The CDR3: CASSQGQGVGGYTF. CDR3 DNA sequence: TGTGCCAGCAGCCAAGGCCAGGGGGTTGGCGGCTACACCTTC.

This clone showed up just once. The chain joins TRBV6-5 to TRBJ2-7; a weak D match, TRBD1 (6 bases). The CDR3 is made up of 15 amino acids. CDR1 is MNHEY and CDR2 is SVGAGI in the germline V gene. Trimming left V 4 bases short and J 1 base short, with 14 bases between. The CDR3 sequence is CASSSHKDSSYEQYF. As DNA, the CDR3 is TGTGCCAGCAGTTCACATAAGGACAGTTCCTACGAGCAGTACTTC.

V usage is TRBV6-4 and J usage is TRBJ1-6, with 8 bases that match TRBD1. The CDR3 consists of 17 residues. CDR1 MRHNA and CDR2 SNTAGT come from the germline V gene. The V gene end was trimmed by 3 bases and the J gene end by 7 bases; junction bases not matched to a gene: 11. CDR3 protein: CASSDRAGGTRNSPLHF. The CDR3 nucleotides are TGTGCCAGCAGTGATCGCGCAGGGGGCACGAGAAATTCACCCCTCCACTTT.

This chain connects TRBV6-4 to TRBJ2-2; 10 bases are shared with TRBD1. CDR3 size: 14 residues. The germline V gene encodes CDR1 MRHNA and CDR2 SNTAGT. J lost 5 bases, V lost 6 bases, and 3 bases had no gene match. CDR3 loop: CASSRDRGTGELFF. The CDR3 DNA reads TGTGCCAGCAGCCGGGACAGGGGTACCGGGGAGCTGTTTTTT.

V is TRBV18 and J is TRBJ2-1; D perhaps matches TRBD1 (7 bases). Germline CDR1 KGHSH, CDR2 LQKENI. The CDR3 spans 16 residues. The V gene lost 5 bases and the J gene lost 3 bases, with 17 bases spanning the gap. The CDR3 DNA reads TGTGCCAGCTCAGGGGGGACAGATAATTACTACAATGAGCAGTTCTTC. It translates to CASSGGTDNYYNEQFF. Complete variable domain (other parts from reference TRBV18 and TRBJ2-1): NAGVMQNPRHLVRRRGQEARLRCSPMKGHSHVYWYRQLPEEGLKFMVYLQKENIIDESGMPKERFSAEFPKEGPSILRIQQVVRGDSAAYFCASSGGTDNYYNEQFFGPGTRLTVL.

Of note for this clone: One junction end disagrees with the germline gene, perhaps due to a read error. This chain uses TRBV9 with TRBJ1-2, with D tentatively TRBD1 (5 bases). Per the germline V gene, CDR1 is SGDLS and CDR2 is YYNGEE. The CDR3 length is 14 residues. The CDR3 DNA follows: TGTGCCAGCAGCGTAGCGGGGACTAACGATGGCTACACCTTC. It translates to CASSVAGTNDGYTF.

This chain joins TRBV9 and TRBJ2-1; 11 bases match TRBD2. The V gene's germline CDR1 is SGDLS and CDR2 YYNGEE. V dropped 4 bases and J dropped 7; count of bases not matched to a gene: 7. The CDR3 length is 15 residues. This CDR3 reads CASSSLAGGTNEQFF. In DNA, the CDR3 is TGTGCCAGCAGCAGCCTAGCGGGAGGTACAAATGAGCAGTTCTTC.

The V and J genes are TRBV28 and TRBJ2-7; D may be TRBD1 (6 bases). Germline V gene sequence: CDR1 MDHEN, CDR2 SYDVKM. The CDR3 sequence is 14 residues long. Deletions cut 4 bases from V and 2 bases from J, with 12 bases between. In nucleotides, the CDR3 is TGTGCCAGCAGTTCACAGGGTATCACCTACGAGCAGTACTTC. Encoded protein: CASSSQGITYEQYF.

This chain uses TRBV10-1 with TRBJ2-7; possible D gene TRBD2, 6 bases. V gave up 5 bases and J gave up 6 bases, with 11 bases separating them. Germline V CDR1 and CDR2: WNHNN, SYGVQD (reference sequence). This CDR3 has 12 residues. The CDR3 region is CASSPPGGEQYF. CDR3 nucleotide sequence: TGCGCCAGCAGTCCCCCCGGGGGCGAGCAGTACTTC.

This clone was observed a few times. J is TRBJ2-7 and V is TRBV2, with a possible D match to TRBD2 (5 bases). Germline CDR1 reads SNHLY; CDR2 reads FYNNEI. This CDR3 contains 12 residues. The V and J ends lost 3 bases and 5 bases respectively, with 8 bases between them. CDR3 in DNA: TGTGCCAGCAGTGAGGGAGTGAACGAGCAGTACTTC. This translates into CASSEGVNEQYF.

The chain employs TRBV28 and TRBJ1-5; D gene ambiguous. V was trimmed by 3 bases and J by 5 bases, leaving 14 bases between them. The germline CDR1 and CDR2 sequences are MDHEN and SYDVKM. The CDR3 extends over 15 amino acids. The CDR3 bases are TGTGCCAGCAGTTTTTCCGGTTCCGGGGATCAGCCCCAGCATTTT. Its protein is CASSFSGSGDQPQHF.

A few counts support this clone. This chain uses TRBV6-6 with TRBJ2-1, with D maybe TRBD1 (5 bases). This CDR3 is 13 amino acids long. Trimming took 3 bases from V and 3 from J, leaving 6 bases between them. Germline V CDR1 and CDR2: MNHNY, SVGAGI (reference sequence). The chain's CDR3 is CASSYQGYNEQFF. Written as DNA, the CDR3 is TGTGCCAGCAGTTATCAGGGCTACAATGAGCAGTTCTTC.

The DNA for the CDR3 is TGTGCCAGCAGTTCTAGCGGGAGGGCCGAATCCGGGGAGCTGTTTTTT. It specifies CASSSSGRAESGELFF. V and J are TRBV3-1 (or the pseudogene TRBV3-2) and TRBJ2-2; 12 nucleotides line up with TRBD2. The CDR3 covers 16 residues. In germline, CDR1 is LGHDT, CDR2 YNNKEL (reference sequence). The J segment lost 6 bases and the V segment lost 6 bases, leaving 8 bases of the junction unmatched.

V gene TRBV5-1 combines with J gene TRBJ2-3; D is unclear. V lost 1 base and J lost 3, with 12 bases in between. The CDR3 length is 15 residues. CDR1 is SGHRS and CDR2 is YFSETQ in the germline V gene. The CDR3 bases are TGCGCCAGCAGCTTGATACCCCGGTCAACAGATACGCAGTATTTT. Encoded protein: CASSLIPRSTDTQYF.

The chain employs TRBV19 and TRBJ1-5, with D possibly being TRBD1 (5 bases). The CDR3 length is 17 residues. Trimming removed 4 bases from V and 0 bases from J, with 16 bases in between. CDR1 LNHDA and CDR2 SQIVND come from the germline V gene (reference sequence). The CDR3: CASSSTTGILSNQPQHF. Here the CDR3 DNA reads TGTGCCAGTAGTAGTACTACAGGAATCCTTAGCAATCAGCCCCAGCATTTT.

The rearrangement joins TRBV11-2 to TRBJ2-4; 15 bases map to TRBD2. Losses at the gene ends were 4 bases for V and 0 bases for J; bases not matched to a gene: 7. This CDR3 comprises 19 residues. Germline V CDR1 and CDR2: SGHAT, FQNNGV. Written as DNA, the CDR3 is TGTGCCAGCAGCTCTGGGACTAGCGGGAGGAAGCTAGCCAAAAACATTCAGTACTTC. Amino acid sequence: CASSSGTSGRKLAKNIQYF.

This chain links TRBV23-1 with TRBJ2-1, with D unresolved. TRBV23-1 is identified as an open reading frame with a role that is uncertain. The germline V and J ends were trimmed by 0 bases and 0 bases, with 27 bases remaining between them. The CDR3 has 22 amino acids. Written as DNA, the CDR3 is TGCGCCAGCAGTCAATCGTGGTCAAGACCAGAGGAGCCGCTACCCTCCTACAATGAGCAGTTCTTC. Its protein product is CASSQSWSRPEEPLPSYNEQFF.